These 5 T cell receptor beta chains came from one sample sequenced in a study of CD8+CD57+ T cells in acquired aplastic anemia. Sequenced patients had shown CD8+CD57+ cell expansion by flow cytometry. The study profiled TCR beta VDJ and CDR3 using genomic DNA as template. TCRdb reprocessed the reads via MiXCR and lists one record per CDR3 protein. Of roughly 180,000 distinct CDR3 sequences listed, around 50% are singletons. Sequenced material: sorted CD4+, CD8+, or CD8+CD57+ T cells (not recorded which) from PBMCs. These receptors came from a human donor with aplastic anemia.

This clonotype was counted many times. The chain employs TRBV19 and TRBJ1-2; TRBD1 matches at 7 bases. Germline CDR1 reads LNHDA; CDR2 reads SQIVND (reference sequence). V lost 7 bases to trimming and J lost 7 bases; unmatched junction nucleotides: 12. The length of the CDR3 is 14 residues. Here the CDR3 DNA reads TGTGCCAGTACCACCGTGACAGGGCTCTTTGGCTACACCTTC. Amino acids: CASTTVTGLFGYTF.

The rearrangement uses TRBV24-1 and TRBJ2-7; TRBD1 or TRBD2 may be the D gene (5 bases each). In germline, CDR1 is KGHDR, CDR2 SFDVKD. The CDR3 is 13 amino acids. The V gene lost 7 bases and the J gene lost 6 bases, with 15 bases spanning the gap. The CDR3 here is CATRDRDAGEQYF. Written as DNA, the CDR3 is TGTGCCACCAGGGACCGGGACGCCGGCGAGCAGTACTTC.

The rearrangement uses TRBV9 and TRBJ1-1; 8 bases fit TRBD1. The CDR3 has 15 amino acids. Germline V CDR1 and CDR2: SGDLS, YYNGEE. The V segment lost 8 bases and the J segment 4 bases; nucleotides outside the gene matches: 13. CDR3 in amino acids: CASSANPGGVTEAFF. DNA of the CDR3: TGTGCCAGTTCCGCTAACCCAGGGGGCGTCACTGAAGCTTTCTTT.

As regards this clonotype: Because the CDR3 is missing its conserved closing phenylalanine or tryptophan, this is likely a read error. V is TRBV11-1 and J is TRBJ1-6; 8 bases agree with TRBD1. The CDR3 totals 16 residues. V lost 5 bases, J lost 9 bases, and 12 bases stayed unmatched. Germline values: CDR1 SGHAT, CDR2 FQDESV (reference sequence). This CDR3 is CASSDGQGVFSSPLHY. The CDR3 nucleotides are TGTGCCAGCAGCGACGGACAGGGCGTTTTTAGTTCACCCCTCCACTAT.

The genes are TRBV12-5 and TRBJ2-5; 8 bases map to TRBD2. The V segment lost 4 bases and the J segment 1 base; nucleotides outside the gene matches: 5. This CDR3 is 15 amino acids long. Germline V gene lookup returns CDR1 LGHNT and CDR2 FRNRAP. The chain's CDR3 is CASGSLAGVQETQYF. CDR3 DNA sequence: TGTGCTAGTGGTTCTCTAGCGGGCGTCCAAGAGACCCAGTACTTC.